This T cell receptor (beta chain) emerged from a study of control samples from healthy donors and cancer patients. This CDR3 has 16 residues. From germline, CDR1 is SGHRS and CDR2 YFSETQ. The J segment lost 8 bases and the V segment lost 4 bases, leaving 11 bases of the junction unmatched. Repertoires were generated with immunoSEQ multiplex PCR, while TCRdb's copy carries only in-frame clones and drops some. The data show under 95,000 clones, about 89% seen once. The chain combines TRBV5-1 with TRBJ1-4; 10 nucleotides match TRBD1. The source is a woman under 40 in good health. The sequencing sample was made of blood. CDR3 residues: CASSKPGQGMGEKLFF. In DNA, the CDR3 is TGCGCCAGCAGCAAACCGGGACAGGGGATGGGGGAAAAACTGTTTTTT.